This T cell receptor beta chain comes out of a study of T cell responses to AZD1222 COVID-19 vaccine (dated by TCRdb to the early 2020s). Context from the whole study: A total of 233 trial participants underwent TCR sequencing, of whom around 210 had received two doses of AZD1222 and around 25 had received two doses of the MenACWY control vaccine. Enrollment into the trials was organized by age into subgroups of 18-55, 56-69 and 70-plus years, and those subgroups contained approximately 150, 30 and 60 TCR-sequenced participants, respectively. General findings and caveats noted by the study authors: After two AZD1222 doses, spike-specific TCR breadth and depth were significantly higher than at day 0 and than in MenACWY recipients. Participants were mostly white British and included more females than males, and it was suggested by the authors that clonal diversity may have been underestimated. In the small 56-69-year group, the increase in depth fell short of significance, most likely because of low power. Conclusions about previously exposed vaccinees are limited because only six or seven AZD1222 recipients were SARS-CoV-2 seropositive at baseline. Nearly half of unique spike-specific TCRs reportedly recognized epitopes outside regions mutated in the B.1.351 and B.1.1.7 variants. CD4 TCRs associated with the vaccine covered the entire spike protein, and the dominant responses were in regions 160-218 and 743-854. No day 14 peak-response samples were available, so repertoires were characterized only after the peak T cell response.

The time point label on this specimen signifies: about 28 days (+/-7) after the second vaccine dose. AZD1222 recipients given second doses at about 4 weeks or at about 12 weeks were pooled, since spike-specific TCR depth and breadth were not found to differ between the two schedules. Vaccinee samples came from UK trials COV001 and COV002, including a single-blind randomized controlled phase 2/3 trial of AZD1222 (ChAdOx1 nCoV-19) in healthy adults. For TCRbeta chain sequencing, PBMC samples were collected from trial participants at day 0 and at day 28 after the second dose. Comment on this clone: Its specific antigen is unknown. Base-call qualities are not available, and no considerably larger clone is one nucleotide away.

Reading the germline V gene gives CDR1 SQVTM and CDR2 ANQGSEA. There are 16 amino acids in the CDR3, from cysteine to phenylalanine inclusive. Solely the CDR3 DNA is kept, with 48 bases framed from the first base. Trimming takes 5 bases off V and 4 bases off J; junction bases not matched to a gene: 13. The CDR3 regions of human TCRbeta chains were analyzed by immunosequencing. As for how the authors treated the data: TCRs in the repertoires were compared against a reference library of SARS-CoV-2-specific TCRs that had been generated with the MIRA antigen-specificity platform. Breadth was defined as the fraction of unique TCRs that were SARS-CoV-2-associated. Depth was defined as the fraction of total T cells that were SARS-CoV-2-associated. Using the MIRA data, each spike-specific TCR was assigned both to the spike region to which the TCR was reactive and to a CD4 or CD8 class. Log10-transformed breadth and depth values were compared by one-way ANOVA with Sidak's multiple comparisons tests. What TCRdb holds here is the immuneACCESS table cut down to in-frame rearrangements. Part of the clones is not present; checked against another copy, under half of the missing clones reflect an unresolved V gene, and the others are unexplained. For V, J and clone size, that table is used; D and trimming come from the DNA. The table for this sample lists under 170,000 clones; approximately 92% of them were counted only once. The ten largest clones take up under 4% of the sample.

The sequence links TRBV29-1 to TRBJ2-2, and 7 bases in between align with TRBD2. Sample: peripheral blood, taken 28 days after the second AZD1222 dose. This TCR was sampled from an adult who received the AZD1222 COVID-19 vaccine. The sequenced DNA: TGCAGCGTTCCCCTACTGCGGGAGTCTGGCACCGGGGAGCTGTTTTTT. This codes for CSVPLLRESGTGELFF.